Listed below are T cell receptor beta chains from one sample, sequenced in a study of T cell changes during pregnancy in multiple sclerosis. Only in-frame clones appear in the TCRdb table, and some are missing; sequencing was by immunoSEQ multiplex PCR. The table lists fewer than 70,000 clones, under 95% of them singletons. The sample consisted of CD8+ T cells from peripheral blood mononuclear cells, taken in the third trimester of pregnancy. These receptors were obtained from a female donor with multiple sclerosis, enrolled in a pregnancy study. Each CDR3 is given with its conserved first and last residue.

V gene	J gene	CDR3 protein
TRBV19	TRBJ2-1	CASSIGPDRVNEQFF
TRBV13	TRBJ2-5	CASSLRVGTVGRETQYF
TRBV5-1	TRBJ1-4	CASSSLVRRKLFF
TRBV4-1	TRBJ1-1	CASSHRYSGRTEAFF
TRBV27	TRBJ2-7	CASSDWNEQYF
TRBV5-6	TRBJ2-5	CASSVRDREETQYF
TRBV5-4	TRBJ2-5	CASSLSWEGLETQYF
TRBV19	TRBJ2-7	CASTPGRGPYEQYF
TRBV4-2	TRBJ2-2	CASSEDIQGPGELFF
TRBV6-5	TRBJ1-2	CASSPDSDYGYTF
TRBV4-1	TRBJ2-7	CASSPGPPGGVYEQYF
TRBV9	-	CASSVEGTGAYEQYF
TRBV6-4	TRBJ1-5	CASSPGQGEQPQHF
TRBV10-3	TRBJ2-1	CAISDGLAGVNEQFF
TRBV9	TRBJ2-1	CASSGPRENYNEQFF
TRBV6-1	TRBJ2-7	CASSTPGLETYEQYF
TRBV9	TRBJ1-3	CASSEDRDSGNTIYF
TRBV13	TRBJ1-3	CASSSQGAGNTIYF
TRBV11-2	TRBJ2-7	CASSLVAGGPYEQYF
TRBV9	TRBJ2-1	CASSPSVGQGTNNEQFF
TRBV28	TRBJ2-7	CASSPIGQGYEQYF
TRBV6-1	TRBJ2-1	CASSEASGGGGYEQFF
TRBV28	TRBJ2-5	CASSSTYGLADVETQYF
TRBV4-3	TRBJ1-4	CASSQDGGTNEKLFF
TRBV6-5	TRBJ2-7	CASTKRLAGIYEQYF
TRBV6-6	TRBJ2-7	CASEEPEGIADEQYF
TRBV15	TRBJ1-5	CATSRDRGTQPQHF
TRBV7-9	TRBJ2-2	CASSLVRTNTGELFF
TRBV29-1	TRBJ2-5	CSGTSFETQYF
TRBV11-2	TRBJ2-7	CASSLEWDNSYEQYF
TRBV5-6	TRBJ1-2	CASSLLWWTGGDYGYTF
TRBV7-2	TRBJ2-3	CASSLSLVVLGHTDTQYF
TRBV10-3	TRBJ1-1	CASSYRGRVGTEAFF
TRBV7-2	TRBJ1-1	CASSARHSPTEAFF
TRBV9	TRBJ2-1	CASSVGSGSPYDEQFF
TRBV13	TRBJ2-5	CASSERGLAGYRETQYF
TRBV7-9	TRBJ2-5	CASSPSGGWETQYF
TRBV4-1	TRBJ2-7	CASSQDEGAGYEQYF
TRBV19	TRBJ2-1	CASSILAGFSYNEQFF
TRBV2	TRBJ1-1	CAIQQGFTEAFF
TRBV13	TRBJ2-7	CASSQRLAGVHEQYF
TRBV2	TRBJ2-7	CASNILAEPAYEQYF
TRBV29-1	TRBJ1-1	CSVQYYAEAFF
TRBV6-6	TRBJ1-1	CASSYPDSDMNTEAFF
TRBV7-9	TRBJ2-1	CASSLVLAGGGEQFF
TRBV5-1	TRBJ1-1	CASAIAQTGNTEAFF
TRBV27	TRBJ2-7	CASSTRVGGGTYEQYF
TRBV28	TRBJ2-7	CASTRDSRNYEQYF
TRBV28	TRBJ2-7	CASSFTGTTTYEQYF
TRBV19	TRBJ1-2	CATSTGGLDYTF
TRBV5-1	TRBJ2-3	CASSLLRFGLAGGTSTDTQYF
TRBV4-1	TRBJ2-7	CASSQGRGSYEQYF
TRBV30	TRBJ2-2	CAWREDVGNTGELFF